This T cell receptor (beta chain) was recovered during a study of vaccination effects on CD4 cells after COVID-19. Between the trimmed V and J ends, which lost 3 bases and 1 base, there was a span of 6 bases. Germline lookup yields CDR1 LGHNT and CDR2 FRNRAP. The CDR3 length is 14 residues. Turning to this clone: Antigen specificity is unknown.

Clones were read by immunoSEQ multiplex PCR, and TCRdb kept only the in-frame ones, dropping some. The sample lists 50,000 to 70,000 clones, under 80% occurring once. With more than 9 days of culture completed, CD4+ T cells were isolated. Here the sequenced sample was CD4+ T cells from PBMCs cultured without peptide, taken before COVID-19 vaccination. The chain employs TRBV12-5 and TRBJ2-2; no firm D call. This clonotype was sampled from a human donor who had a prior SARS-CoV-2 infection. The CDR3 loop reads CASGFPRNTGELFF. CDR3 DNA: TGTGCTAGTGGTTTTCCACGGAACACCGGGGAGCTGTTTTTT.